The present entry profiles one T cell receptor (beta chain) with its context. This clonotype appeared once. Its cognate antigen has yet to be identified. No much larger clonotype is one base removed from it; base qualities were not supplied. Just one read gives weak support. The sample is drawn from a study of blood T cells in healthy people across ages (dated by TCRdb to the mid-2010s). In terms of the full investigation: In model experiments, template switching captured roughly one uniquely barcoded TCR beta cDNA molecule for every two T cells. Age-related changes in TCR beta repertoire diversity were measured in the study by deep sequencing normalized with unique cDNA molecular identifiers. The donors were split into four age groups: young (average around 15 years), middle-aged (39), aged (approximately 60) and long-lived (about 74). To avoid experimental bias, donors of different ages were randomly spread across the sequencing lanes. Using the same blood draw, the study looked at two additional independent replicas of 1 million unique cDNA reads for two donors, one aged 18 to 30 and the other aged 80 or older. Results and caveats for the whole study, not just this receptor: Compared with the aged group, the long-lived group had more naive CD4+ T cells, fewer expanded clones and increased TCR diversity, a pattern suggesting age selection. Because the CMV infection status of the donors was unknown, age-related changes in expanded clonotypes may potentially have been confounded. Because profiling used bulk unsorted PBMCs, naive and antigen-experienced compartments could not be compared conclusively. As age increased, observed TCR beta diversity per million T cells dropped in a roughly linear way, and a significant reduction was already evident by age 40. Estimates of total diversity from one million sequenced T cells were regarded as lower bounds and underestimates. Observed TCR beta diversity correlated strongly with the percentage of naive T cells measured by flow cytometry.

Systemically healthy Caucasian individuals from Russia, 39 in total and aged roughly 6 to 100 years, were included as donors. Each donor gave ten milliliters of peripheral blood, drawn into EDTA-treated Vacutainer tubes. Ficoll-Paque density-gradient centrifugation was used to isolate PBMCs, with at least 7 million obtained per sample. Total RNA, at least 6 micrograms per sample, was extracted from PBMCs with Trizol reagent. The percentages of naive CD45RAhigh/CD27high T cells were determined by flow cytometry on a PBMC aliquot from every donor. Trimming costs V 3 bases and J 5 bases, and their ends lie 14 bases apart. According to the germline V gene, CDR1 reads SGHRS and CDR2 reads YFSETQ. The CDR3, from cysteine to phenylalanine, totals 14 residues. The DNA shown is the 42-base CDR3, in frame from base 1. Library method: 5' RACE. TCRdb lists the instrument as Illumina HiSeq 2500. A second PCR of about 6 to 11 cycles was run with a J-beta primer mix and a sample-barcoded 5' primer. Each TCR beta cDNA molecule received a unique molecular identifier from a template-switch 5' adaptor carrying 12 random nucleotides. Each sample yielded at least 3 million CDR3-containing paired-end reads. First-strand cDNA was synthesized from all RNA with the Mint cDNA synthesis kit, primed by a TRBC-specific oligonucleotide. Following uracil-DNA glycosylase treatment, all cDNA underwent a first 18-cycle PCR with the universal primers M1SS and BC2_uni_R. The study's processing was this. Normalization of each sample was performed by random selection of 1 million high-quality reads, each carrying a distinct molecular identifier. Reads sharing molecular identifiers were discarded rather than binned into consensus sequences. MiTCR, with a Q25 quality threshold and the strictest error-elimination algorithm, was used for CDR3 identification, clonotype clustering and error correction. A nonparametric unseen species model with Euler transformation was used to estimate a lower bound on total TCR beta diversity. TCRdb cleaned the public reads at Q25 with fastp, built clones with MiXCR and kept in-frame beta chains. CDR3 protein duplicates are merged, each entry listing the most common genes and DNA. TCRdb assigned the V and J calls; the authors' analysis was not used. This sample comprises roughly 790,000 distinct CDR3 sequences, roughly two fifths of them detected only once. The top ten hold roughly 20% of the sample.

The chain links TRBV5-1 with TRBJ1-2; the D gene assignment is ambiguous. This receptor was obtained from a woman in her fifties or sixties in good health. Sequencing was performed on blood. For the CDR3, the sequence is CASSYQAAEYGYTF. The DNA is as follows: TGCGCCAGCAGCTATCAGGCTGCGGAATATGGCTACACCTTC.